The rows below give T cell receptor beta chains drawn from one sample of a study of spatial heterogeneity in lung cancer. TCRdb re-called the 5' RACE reads with MiXCR, one entry per CDR3 protein. The sample carries under 100,000 distinct CDR3 sequences, under 9% recorded once. The material was PBMCs, obtained at surgery. The receptor source for this set is a male donor with early-stage non-small cell lung cancer. The CDR3 runs from the conserved cysteine through the conserved F or W. D genes are given only for firm matches. Expanded clones are given a class, and other clones once, few, many or no size at all.

D gene: -; V gene: TRBV5-1; CDR3 length: 15; J gene: TRBJ2-7; clone size: many; CDR3 DNA: TGCGCCAGCAGCTTGGCTACACGGGGTAGGGGCGAGCAGTACTTC; CDR3 protein: CASSLATRGRGEQYF
D gene: -; V gene: TRBV3-2; CDR3 length: 15; J gene: TRBJ2-7; clone size: few; CDR3 DNA: TGTGCCAGCAGCCCTAAACAGGGGGAGGACTACGAGCAGTACTTC; CDR3 protein: CASSPKQGEDYEQYF
D gene: TRBD2; V gene: TRBV18; CDR3 length: 15; J gene: TRBJ2-1; clone size: few; CDR3 DNA: TGTGCCAGCTGGATGGGACTAGCGGGAAACAATGAGCAGTTCTTC; CDR3 protein: CASWMGLAGNNEQFF
D gene: -; V gene: TRBV18; CDR3 length: 13; J gene: TRBJ2-7; clone size: -; CDR3 DNA: TGTGCCAGCTCACCAGGGGGATCCTACGAGCAGTACTTC; CDR3 protein: CASSPGGSYEQYF
D gene: TRBD2; V gene: TRBV12-3/TRBV12-4; CDR3 length: 18; J gene: TRBJ2-3; clone size: -; CDR3 DNA: TGTGCCAGCAGTTCTCCTTGGACTAGCGGGAGTGTCACAGATACGCAGTATTTT; CDR3 protein: CASSSPWTSGSVTDTQYF
D gene: TRBD1; V gene: TRBV7-6; CDR3 length: 16; J gene: TRBJ2-2; clone size: many; CDR3 DNA: TGTGCCAGCAGCTCCCAGGGGGCAGTGGGCACCGGGGAGCTGTTTTTT; CDR3 protein: CASSSQGAVGTGELFF
D gene: TRBD1; V gene: TRBV5-1; CDR3 length: 16; J gene: TRBJ2-3; clone size: few; CDR3 DNA: TGCGCCAGCAGCTTTCTAGCCGGGACAGTCACAGATACGCAGTATTTT; CDR3 protein: CASSFLAGTVTDTQYF
D gene: TRBD1; V gene: TRBV28; CDR3 length: 14; J gene: TRBJ2-7; clone size: -; CDR3 DNA: TGTGCCAGCAGTATCGGGACAGCCTCCTACGAGCAGTACTTC; CDR3 protein: CASSIGTASYEQYF
D gene: TRBD1; V gene: TRBV7-9; CDR3 length: 12; J gene: TRBJ2-5; clone size: few; CDR3 DNA: TGTGCCAGCACCCAGGGGGTGGAGACCCAGTACTTC; CDR3 protein: CASTQGVETQYF
D gene: -; V gene: TRBV4-2; CDR3 length: 13; J gene: TRBJ2-7; clone size: -; CDR3 DNA: TGTGCCAGCAGCCAAGGATATCTAGAGGAGCAGTACTTC; CDR3 protein: CASSQGYLEEQYF
D gene: -; V gene: TRBV12-3/TRBV12-4; CDR3 length: 14; J gene: TRBJ2-1; clone size: few; CDR3 DNA: TGTGCCAGCAGCCCGTCGTCAGGGTACAATGAGCAGTTCTTC; CDR3 protein: CASSPSSGYNEQFF
D gene: -; V gene: TRBV6-1; CDR3 length: 13; J gene: TRBJ2-3; clone size: many; CDR3 DNA: TGTGCCAGCAGGGGTGTGGGGCTGGATACGCAGTATTTT; CDR3 protein: CASRGVGLDTQYF
D gene: -; V gene: TRBV29-1; CDR3 length: 14; J gene: TRBJ2-5; clone size: -; CDR3 DNA: TGCAGCGTCGGGGGTGGACAAATTGCGGAGACCCAGTACTTC; CDR3 protein: CSVGGGQIAETQYF
D gene: -; V gene: TRBV29-1; CDR3 length: 11; J gene: TRBJ2-1; clone size: many; CDR3 DNA: TGCAGCGTTAAGGACGAAAATGAGCAGTTCTTC; CDR3 protein: CSVKDENEQFF
D gene: -; V gene: TRBV7-9; CDR3 length: 14; J gene: TRBJ2-2; clone size: many; CDR3 DNA: TGTGCCAGCAGCCTGGACGGGTCCACCGGGGAGCTGTTTTTT; CDR3 protein: CASSLDGSTGELFF
D gene: -; V gene: TRBV7-9; CDR3 length: 12; J gene: TRBJ2-7; clone size: -; CDR3 DNA: TGTGCCAGCAGCCCTACAGCCCTCGAGCAGTACTTC; CDR3 protein: CASSPTALEQYF
D gene: -; V gene: TRBV7-6; CDR3 length: 12; J gene: TRBJ2-5; clone size: few; CDR3 DNA: TGTGCCAGCAGCTCCCCACAAGAGACCCAGTACTTC; CDR3 protein: CASSSPQETQYF
D gene: TRBD2; V gene: TRBV3-1; CDR3 length: 16; J gene: TRBJ2-1; clone size: many; CDR3 DNA: TGTGCCAGCAGCCAAGATAGAGCGGGGGGGAAGAATGAGCAGTTCTTC; CDR3 protein: CASSQDRAGGKNEQFF
D gene: -; V gene: TRBV5-6; CDR3 length: 13; J gene: TRBJ2-5; clone size: many; CDR3 DNA: TGTGCCAGCAGCTTGAGGGGCCGAGAGACCCAGTACTTC; CDR3 protein: CASSLRGRETQYF
D gene: -; V gene: TRBV5-6; CDR3 length: 14; J gene: TRBJ2-7; clone size: -; CDR3 DNA: TGTGCCAGCAGCTTGGGATCGGAGGGCTACGAGCAGTACTTC; CDR3 protein: CASSLGSEGYEQYF
D gene: -; V gene: TRBV3-1; CDR3 length: 13; J gene: TRBJ2-7; clone size: few; CDR3 DNA: TGTGCCAGCAGCCCCCAGTTACTAGGGGAGCAGTACTTC; CDR3 protein: CASSPQLLGEQYF
D gene: TRBD1; V gene: TRBV29-1; CDR3 length: 12; J gene: TRBJ2-3; clone size: -; CDR3 DNA: TGCAGCGTCGCAGGGGGCGCGGATACGCAGTATTTT; CDR3 protein: CSVAGGADTQYF
D gene: TRBD2; V gene: TRBV18; CDR3 length: 14; J gene: TRBJ2-7; clone size: few; CDR3 DNA: TGTGCCAGCTCACCGGGGGGGGTTCACTACGAGCAGTACTTC; CDR3 protein: CASSPGGVHYEQYF
D gene: TRBD1; V gene: TRBV29-1; CDR3 length: 13; J gene: TRBJ2-5; clone size: many; CDR3 DNA: TGCAGCGTTGAGACAGGGTACCAAGAGACCCAGTACTTC; CDR3 protein: CSVETGYQETQYF
D gene: -; V gene: TRBV29-1; CDR3 length: 10; J gene: TRBJ1-1; clone size: many; CDR3 DNA: TGCAGCGTTCTACAGGGTGAAGCTTTCTTT; CDR3 protein: CSVLQGEAFF
D gene: -; V gene: TRBV12-3/TRBV12-4; CDR3 length: 12; J gene: TRBJ1-1; clone size: few; CDR3 DNA: TGTGCCAGCTCGAGGGATGCCACTGAAGCTTTCTTT; CDR3 protein: CASSRDATEAFF
D gene: TRBD1; V gene: TRBV4-2; CDR3 length: 15; J gene: TRBJ2-1; clone size: many; CDR3 DNA: TGTGCCAGCAGCCGGGACAGGGACGACTACAATGAGCAGTTCTTC; CDR3 protein: CASSRDRDDYNEQFF
D gene: -; V gene: TRBV28; CDR3 length: 15; J gene: TRBJ1-2; clone size: -; CDR3 DNA: TGTGCCAGCAGTTTTACGCCAGCTTCCAACTATGGCTACACCTTC; CDR3 protein: CASSFTPASNYGYTF
D gene: -; V gene: TRBV6-2/TRBV6-3; CDR3 length: 16; J gene: TRBJ2-5; clone size: few; CDR3 DNA: TGTGCCAGCAGTTACTCTAAGGCTTCGTACCAAGAGACCCAGTACTTC; CDR3 protein: CASSYSKASYQETQYF
D gene: TRBD2; V gene: TRBV28; CDR3 length: 15; J gene: TRBJ2-3; clone size: many; CDR3 DNA: TGTGCCAGCAATCCTAGCGGGCGCGGCACAGATACGCAGTATTTT; CDR3 protein: CASNPSGRGTDTQYF
D gene: -; V gene: TRBV7-3; CDR3 length: 12; J gene: TRBJ2-1; clone size: -; CDR3 DNA: TGTGCCAGCAGCTTTTCCCCCAATGAGCAGTTCTTC; CDR3 protein: CASSFSPNEQFF
D gene: -; V gene: TRBV2; CDR3 length: 13; J gene: TRBJ2-2; clone size: -; CDR3 DNA: TGTGCCAGCAGGGGGGGTAACACCGGGGAGCTGTTTTTT; CDR3 protein: CASRGGNTGELFF
D gene: -; V gene: TRBV5-5; CDR3 length: 14; J gene: TRBJ1-2; clone size: many; CDR3 DNA: TGTGCCAGCAGCCGGGACGGGAGGAACTATGGCTACACCTTC; CDR3 protein: CASSRDGRNYGYTF